A single sample is the source of the 13 T cell receptor beta chains below, sequenced in a study of yellow fever vaccine responses in identical twins. In TCRdb, the RT-PCR reads were re-called with MiXCR into one record per CDR3 protein. Of around 5,800 distinct CDR3 sequences listed, about 69% were seen once; the top ten hold 3.5% to 4.5%. Sample: T cells from blood (PBMCs), unsorted or a sorted subset (not recorded which), taken before or after yellow fever vaccination (not recorded which). The receptors derive from a woman younger than 30 who received the yellow fever vaccine.

The V gene is TRBV12-3 or TRBV12-4, the J gene TRBJ1-2; D gene uncertain. CDR3 size: 13 residues. The ends were cut back, 4 bases at V and 7 bases at J, with 13 bases in the middle. CDR3 DNA: TGTGCCAGCAGTTCTCGGGAAGGCCGTGGCTACACCTTC. Its protein product is CASSSREGRGYTF.

The chain has TRBV29-1 and TRBJ2-1, with 8 bases that match TRBD1. J gave up 2 bases and V 2 bases, and 5 bases lay outside the gene matches. The CDR3 loop spans 15 amino acids. Germline V gene data show CDR1 as SQVTM and CDR2 as ANQGSEA. CDR3 in DNA: TGCAGCGTTGAACTCGACAGGGGACCCTACAATGAGCAGTTCTTC. Residues: CSVELDRGPYNEQFF.

This chain links TRBV12-3 or TRBV12-4 with TRBJ2-6; no firm D call. CDR3 length equals 12 residues. V gave up 2 bases and J gave up 9 bases, with 5 bases separating them. CDR3 sequence reads: CASSLYNNVLTF. CDR3 nucleotides: TGTGCCAGCAGTTTATACAACAACGTCCTGACTTTC.

This clonotype was seen only a few times. This chain connects TRBV27 to TRBJ2-1; a weak D match, TRBD1 (7 bases). Germline assignment: CDR1 MNHEY and CDR2 SMNVEV (reference sequence). The CDR3 is made up of 17 amino acids. The V and J ends lost 1 base and 4 bases respectively, with 17 bases between them. This CDR3 is CASSLFVGGTEYNEQFF. The CDR3 DNA is TGTGCCAGCAGTTTATTTGTCGGCGGGACAGAGTACAATGAGCAGTTCTTC.

The gene calls are TRBV20-1 and TRBJ2-7, with a tentative D call TRBD1 (5 bases). V was cut by 5 bases and J by 2 bases, with 16 bases left in between. The CDR3 runs to 14 residues. CDR1 and CDR2 from the germline V gene are DFQATT and SNEGSKA (reference sequence). The CDR3 region has the DNA TGCAGTGCTCACGACAGCGCTATCGCCTACGAGCAGTACTTC. It specifies CSAHDSAIAYEQYF.

This chain connects TRBV29-1 to TRBJ2-7; 7 nucleotides match TRBD1. Germline V gene data show CDR1 as SQVTM and CDR2 as ANQGSEA. After removal of 6 bases from V and 1 base from J, the junction contained 6 bases not matched to a gene. The CDR3 loop spans 13 amino acids. The CDR3 DNA sequence: TGCAGCGTCGTCCGGGACAGTTCCTACGAGCAGTACTTC. Translation gives CSVVRDSSYEQYF.

This chain joins TRBV13 and TRBJ2-3, with a weak D call TRBD2 (5 bases). Germline loops: CDR1 PRHDT, CDR2 FYEKMQ (reference sequence). Trimming stripped 3 bases from V and 2 bases from J, with 12 bases between. This CDR3 has 15 amino acids. CDR3 amino acids: CASSFVEDFTDTQYF. In DNA form, the CDR3 reads TGTGCCAGCAGCTTTGTGGAGGATTTCACAGATACGCAGTATTTT.

The V and J genes are TRBV10-1 and TRBJ1-1, with TRBD1 matching over 7 bases. Germline CDR1 and CDR2: WNHNN and SYGVQD (reference sequence). The CDR3 spans 14 residues. Trimming removed 2 bases from V and 5 bases from J; junction bases left unmatched: 5. This chain's CDR3 is CASSEKQGRTEAFF. The CDR3 nucleotides are TGCGCCAGCAGTGAGAAACAGGGGCGGACTGAAGCTTTCTTT.

Points on this clonotype: The junction differs from germline at one of its ends, possibly a read error. The chain carries TRBV5-1 and TRBJ2-2; 11 bases match TRBD2. The CDR3 length is 17 residues. Germline V gene lookup returns CDR1 SGHRS and CDR2 YFSETQ. The CDR3 spells CASSLVTSGKNTGELFF. For the CDR3, the DNA is TGCGCCAGCAGCTTGGTGACTAGCGGGAAAAACACCGGGGAGCTTTTTTTT.

CDR3 protein: CASSLNGGEAFF. The CDR3 DNA follows: TGTGCCAGCAGTTTAAATGGGGGTGAAGCTTTCTTT. The V and J genes are TRBV12-3 or TRBV12-4 and TRBJ1-1, with a tentative D call TRBD1 (5 bases). The CDR3 runs 12 residues. Trimming stripped 2 bases from V and 7 bases from J, with 8 bases between.

The chain joins TRBV30 to TRBJ2-1; TRBD2 agrees at 7 bases. V lost 4 bases and J lost 6; bases outside the gene matches: 0. Germline lookup yields CDR1 GTSNPN and CDR2 SVGIG (reference sequence). CDR3 size: 11 residues. CDR3 DNA sequence: TGTGCCTGGACTAGCGGCAATGAGCAGTTCTTC. It specifies CAWTSGNEQFF.

This clonotype was seen once. The chain uses TRBV2 and TRBJ2-7; no clear D. Trimming stripped 4 bases from V and 2 bases from J, with 12 bases between. CDR1 and CDR2 (germline): SNHLY, FYNNEI. The CDR3 is made up of 14 amino acids. As DNA, the CDR3 is TGTGCCAGCAGTGGGGTAGGGCTAACCTACGAGCAGTACTTC. It encodes CASSGVGLTYEQYF.

The chain employs TRBV12-5 and TRBJ2-1, with TRBD2 identical over 10 bases. Germline CDR1 reads LGHNT; CDR2 reads FRNRAP. V lost 5 bases, J lost 4 bases, and 5 bases stayed unmatched. The CDR3 contains 15 residues. The CDR3 DNA follows: TGTGCTAGTGGTCAAACTAGCGGGGCGTACAATGAGCAGTTCTTC. Amino acid sequence: CASGQTSGAYNEQFF.